The TCR beta chain described here comes from a study of beta chain features in type 1 diabetes (dated by TCRdb to the late 2010s). Regarding the study in general: Patients and healthy donors did not differ in mean age, gender distribution, total cell number or subset yield. A total of around 100 million sorted cells were examined across all samples, and RNA yield correlated strongly with the number of cells per subset. In the study, recently diagnosed type 1 diabetes patients and matched healthy donors were compared on the TCRB repertoires of their sorted circulating CD4+ T cell subsets. Regulatory and stem cell-like memory subsets were isolated from only 8 patients and about 8 healthy donors, whereas naive and central memory subsets came from all 28 donors.

The sample holds a few counts of this clone. Its antigen is currently not known. Qualities for individual bases were not recorded, and no much larger clone is one base off. The entire isolated RNA was reverse transcribed using the High Capacity cDNA Reverse Transcription Kit, and thus expressed TCRB transcripts were sequenced. Naive, central memory and regulatory T cell samples underwent deep immunoSEQ sequencing, averaging around 3.6 million total reads per sample. Sorted cells were lysed in RLT buffer, and RNA was extracted using DNase-treated RNeasy Micro or Mini kits according to cell number. Each cell subset was processed on its own to prevent cross-contamination, while patient and healthy donor samples were processed together. The immunoSEQ multiplex PCR was used to amplify TCRB sequences from cDNA, generating 87-bp fragments that spanned the CDR3 region. The amplicons were sequenced using the Illumina HiSeq platform. Under the source paper's analysis protocol: Synthetic template baselines were used to correct PCR bias computationally, reads within Hamming distance 2 were collapsed together, and singletons that could not be merged were discarded. Reads were aligned against IMGT to assign V, D and J genes, CDR3 length and insertions or deletions at six rearrangement sites. Clonotype counts were normalized to sorted cell number within each subset before computing true diversity and Gini coefficients with the tcR R package. The overlap coefficient, calculated on TCRB nucleotide sequences, was used to quantify repertoire sharing. Entries here come from immuneACCESS through TCRdb and include only in-frame sequences with V and J called. Some clones fail to appear in such tables; in the studies checked, an unresolved V gene covers under half of the shortfall, and the cause of the remainder is unknown. V and J calls and clone size come straight from that table; D and trimming were deduced from the DNA. A total of 300,000 to 350,000 clones appear in this sample, 8% of them only once. 0.44% of the sample is taken by the ten largest.

Overall study outcomes, separate from this receptor: Because small numbers of individuals were included in the HLA sub-analyses, any influence of HLA type on TCRB rearrangement was left unresolved. In all four CD4+ subsets, TCRB CDR3 length was moderately but significantly shorter in type 1 diabetes patients. Naive, central memory and regulatory TCRB repertoires appeared to be more alike among patients than among healthy donors. Patients with type 1 diabetes made fewer insertions and deleted more nucleotides at VDJ recombination sites, implying thymic rearrangement abnormalities. Because cDNA rather than genomic DNA was sequenced, highly expressing activated cells could have been over-represented, although no difference in activation and CD3 levels was found between groups. PCR might favor shorter templates, but patient and control samples were amplified and corrected together, so any skew would affect both groups equally.

A single peripheral blood draw of around 100 mL on average was collected from each donor into heparinised tubes. Using a panel that included CD45RO, CCR7, CD25, CD127, CD95 and CD27, naive, central memory, regulatory and stem cell-like memory CD4+ T cells were sorted on a BD FACSAria II. Every sorted population had a purity above 95%. PBMCs were isolated immediately by Lymphoprep density gradient centrifugation and stained directly without culture. So that batch effects would be minimized, each experiment stained and sorted samples in pairs, pairing one healthy donor with one patient. Sequencing used central memory CD4+ T cells from blood. The sequence derives from a woman aged 18-29 years in good health.

The CDR3 here reads CASRPSTGNTEAFF. The sequence in DNA is TGCGCCAGCAGACCTTCGACAGGGAACACTGAAGCTTTCTTT. Here the chain combines TRBV5-1 and TRBJ1-1; matching of 6 bases hints at TRBD1 as the D gene. V and J are truncated by 5 bases and 1 base respectively, leaving an intervening sequence of 12 bases. CDR1 SGHRS and CDR2 YFSETQ are derived from the germline V gene. The CDR3 goes from the cysteine to the phenylalanine over 14 residues. Only the CDR3 part of the read is kept: 42 bases, read in frame from the first base.